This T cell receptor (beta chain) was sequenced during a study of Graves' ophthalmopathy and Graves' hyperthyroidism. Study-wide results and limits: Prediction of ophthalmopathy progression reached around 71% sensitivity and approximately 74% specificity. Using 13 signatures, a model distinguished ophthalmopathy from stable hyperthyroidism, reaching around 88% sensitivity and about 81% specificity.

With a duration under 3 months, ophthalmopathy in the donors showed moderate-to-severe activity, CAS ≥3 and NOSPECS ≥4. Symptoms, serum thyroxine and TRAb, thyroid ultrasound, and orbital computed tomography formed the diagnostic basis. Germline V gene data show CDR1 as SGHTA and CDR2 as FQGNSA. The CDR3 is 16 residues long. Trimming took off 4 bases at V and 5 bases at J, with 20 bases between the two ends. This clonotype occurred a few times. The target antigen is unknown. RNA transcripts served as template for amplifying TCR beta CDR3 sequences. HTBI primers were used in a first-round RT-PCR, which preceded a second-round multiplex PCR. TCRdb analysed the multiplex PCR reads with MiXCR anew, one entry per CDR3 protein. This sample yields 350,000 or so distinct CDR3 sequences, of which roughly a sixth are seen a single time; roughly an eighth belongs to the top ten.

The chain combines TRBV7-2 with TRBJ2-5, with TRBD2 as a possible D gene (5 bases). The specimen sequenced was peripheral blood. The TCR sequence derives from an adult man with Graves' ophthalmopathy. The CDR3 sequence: CASSSTLTEGRETQYF. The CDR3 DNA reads TGTGCCAGCAGCTCCACCCTGACTGAGGGCCGGGAGACCCAGTACTTC.